The source of this T cell receptor (beta chain) is a study of blood T cell repertoires in COVID-19 (dated by TCRdb to 2019 to 2021). With respect to the entire study: Samples covering the acute and convalescent phases of COVID-19 were provided by collaborators in the United States, Italy and Spain. The material from the prospective study consisted of cDNA or gDNA derived from T cells, B-cell-depleted T cells, or PBMCs. The dataset comprised deeply sampled blood TCRbeta repertoires from subjects exposed to, actively infected with, or recovered from COVID-19. The repertoires were released in a freely available public database intended as a resource for research on the immune response to SARS-CoV-2. Samples were obtained from the ongoing ImmuneRACE study (first 160 participants) and from over a thousand subjects provided by 6 global collaborators. The sample metadata nearly always contained a de-identified subject ID, COVID-19 status, age in years and sex. Where HLA class I and class II types were available, the types were taken from metadata supplied by the sample provider, not from assay-based typing.

Results the study describes overall, beyond this receptor: Clinical and demographic metadata were provided uncurated, with the amount varying by source and participant.

Samples from volunteer blood donors who had recovered from COVID-19 were contributed by a second Seattle source. The collaborating institutions used their own protocols to collect whole blood in K2EDTA tubes. For TCRbeta analysis, collaborators shipped samples as frozen whole blood, isolated PBMCs, or DNA extracted from either of those sample types. The CDR3 starts with the cysteine, ends with the phenylalanine, and has 17 residues. The sequence is cut down to CDR3 DNA, 51 bases in frame from base 1. The CDR1 and CDR2 encoded by the germline V gene are MNHEY and SVGEGT. Unmatched junction bases come to 10, with V trimmed by 6 bases and J by 7 bases. This clone came up once. The specificity of this receptor is unknown. Base quality data are lacking; no much larger clone is found one base away. TCRbeta CDR3 regions were amplified from genomic DNA using the immunoSEQ Assay, a bias-controlled multiplex PCR. In the source study's methods: Within the assay, amplification of reference gene primers was used to estimate how many nucleated cells each sample contained. To quantify the absolute abundance of each unique TCRbeta CDR3 rearrangement, sequence reads were collapsed and filtered. Productive Simpson clonality was computed per sample as the square root of Simpson's diversity index over productive rearrangements. This is the immuneACCESS table as TCRdb keeps it, with only in-frame sequences that have V and J called. A part of the clones is gone; compared with another copy, unresolved V genes explain less than half, and the rest is unexplained. V, J and clone size were drawn from that table, and D and trimming were deduced from the DNA. This sample is represented by some 290,000 clones; roughly 87% of them were singletons. The top ten clonotypes cover 2% to 2.5% of the sample.

The TCR comes from a woman in her fifties or sixties who had recovered from COVID-19. Here the chain combines TRBV6-2 or TRBV6-3 and TRBJ1-6; 12 bases in the junction line up with TRBD1. Sequencing was performed on peripheral blood. CDR3 region: CASSAPGTGGRNSPLHF. The DNA reads TGTGCCAGCAGCGCCCCCGGGACAGGGGGCCGGAATTCACCCCTCCACTTT.